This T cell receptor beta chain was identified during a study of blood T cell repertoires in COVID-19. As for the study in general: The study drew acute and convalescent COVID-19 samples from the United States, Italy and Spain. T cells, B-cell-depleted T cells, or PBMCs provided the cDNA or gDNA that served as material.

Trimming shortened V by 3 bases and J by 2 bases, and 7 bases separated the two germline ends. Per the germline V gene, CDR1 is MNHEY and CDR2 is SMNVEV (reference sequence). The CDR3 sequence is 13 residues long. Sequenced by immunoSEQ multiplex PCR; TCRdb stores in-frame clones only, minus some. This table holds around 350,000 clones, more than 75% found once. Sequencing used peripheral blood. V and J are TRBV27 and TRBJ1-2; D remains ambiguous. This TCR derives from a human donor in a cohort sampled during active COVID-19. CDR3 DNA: TGTGCCAGCAGTTTCGGGGTCAACTATGGCTACACCTTC. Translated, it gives CASSFGVNYGYTF.